This record concerns one T cell receptor (beta chain) sequence. What it binds is not known. Some clones are missing from TCRdb's copy, which holds only in-frame ones; the method was immunoSEQ multiplex PCR. The sample holds some 96,000 clones, around 91% seen once. This record belongs to a study of OX40 agonist ivuxolimab in advanced cancers. As for the study in general: Anti-PD-1, anti-PD-L1 or anti-CTLA-4 therapy given earlier was allowed, and approximately 43% had some.

From germline, CDR1 is LNHNV and CDR2 YYDKDF (reference sequence). Trimming stripped 2 bases from V and 2 bases from J, with 7 bases between. The CDR3 runs 14 residues. Study-level results: CD4+ T cells averaged fewer expanded clones than CD8+ T cells.

The sequence derives from an adult with an advanced solid tumor such as melanoma, head and neck, liver or kidney cancer. The source was CD4+ or CD8+ T cells sorted from blood, collected in a trial of the OX40 agonist ivuxolimab. This chain connects TRBV15 to TRBJ2-1; D is uncertain. The DNA for the CDR3 is TGTGCCACCAGCAGACGGCAGGCCTACAATGAGCAGTTCTTC. Protein: CATSRRQAYNEQFF. The entire variable domain, with the rest obtained from reference TRBV15 and TRBJ2-1, is as follows: DAMVIQNPRYQVTQFGKPVTLSCSQTLNHNVMYWYQQKSSQAPKLLFHYYDKDFNNEADTPDNFQSRRPNTSFCFLDIRSPGLGDTAMYLCATSRRQAYNEQFFGPGTRLTVL.